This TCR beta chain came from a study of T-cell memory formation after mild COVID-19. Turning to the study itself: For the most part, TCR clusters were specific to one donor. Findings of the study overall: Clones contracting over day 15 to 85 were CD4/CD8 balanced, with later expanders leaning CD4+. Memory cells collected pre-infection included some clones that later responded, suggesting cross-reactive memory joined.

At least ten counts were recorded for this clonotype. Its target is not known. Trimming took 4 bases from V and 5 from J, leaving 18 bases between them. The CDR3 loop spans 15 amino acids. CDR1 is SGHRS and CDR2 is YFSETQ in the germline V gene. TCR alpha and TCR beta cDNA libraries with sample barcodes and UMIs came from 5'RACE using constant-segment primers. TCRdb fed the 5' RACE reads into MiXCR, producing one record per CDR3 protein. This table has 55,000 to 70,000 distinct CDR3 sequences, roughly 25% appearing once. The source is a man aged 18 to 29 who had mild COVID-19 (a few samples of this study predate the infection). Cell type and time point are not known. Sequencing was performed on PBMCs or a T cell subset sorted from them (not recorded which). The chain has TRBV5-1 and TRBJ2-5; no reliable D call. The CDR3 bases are TGCGCCAGCAGCCCCCGTTTCCCAGGCTGGGAGACCCAGTACTTC. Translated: CASSPRFPGWETQYF.